The 30 T cell receptor beta chains presented below share a single source sample, sequenced in a study of T-cell reconstitution after alpha-beta-depleted transplantation in children. Unique molecular identifiers were built into the TCRbeta library. TCRdb recomputed calls from the PCR reads with MiXCR, one row per CDR3 protein. Counted here are approximately 300,000 distinct CDR3 sequences, around a tenth occurring once; the ten biggest clones make up 20% to 30%. The material was peripheral blood, obtained 180 days after TCRalphabeta/CD19-depleted stem cell transplant. These receptors were obtained from a male patient aged 2 to 10 who had a stem cell transplant for chronic granulomatous disease, so the T cells may come from the graft donor.

This clonotype appeared a single time. A much larger clone lies a single base off, so this may be a read error. The chain uses TRBV20-1 and TRBJ2-5, with D unresolved. The germline CDR1 and CDR2 sequences are DFQATT and SNEGSKA (reference sequence). CDR3 size: 14 residues. CDR3 nucleotide sequence: TGCAGTGCTAGTGTGACGCCGTTCCTAGAGAGCCAGTACTTC. Translating gives CSASVTPFLESQYF.

This clonotype was counted at least ten times. The V gene is TRBV20-1, the J gene TRBJ1-6; weak D call: TRBD1 (5 bases). Germline-derived CDR1 and CDR2 are DFQATT and SNEGSKA (reference sequence). This CDR3 is built from 14 residues. The V end was cut by 3 bases, the J end by 7 bases, with 13 bases between. This CDR3 reads CSARRGGANSPLHF. As DNA, the CDR3 is TGCAGTGCTAGGAGGGGTGGGGCAAATTCACCCCTCCACTTT.

About this clonotype itself: A read error may explain this, as a much larger clone is one base away. J is TRBJ1-5 and V is TRBV30; D might be TRBD1 or TRBD2, each matching 5 bases. The J call could be wrong; TRBJ2-3 is a better fit for the DNA end. The germline CDR1 and CDR2 sequences are GTSNPN and SVGIG (reference sequence). The CDR3 length is 14 residues. The CDR3 coding sequence is TGTGCCTGGAGTAGGGTTGGGGGAATGAAGCCCCAGTATTTT. Protein sequence: CAWSRVGGMKPQYF.

This clonotype was observed many times. This chain uses TRBV11-2 with TRBJ2-5; D not resolved. Trimming pared 4 bases from V and 7 bases from J, leaving 7 bases between. CDR3 length equals 11 residues. CDR1 and CDR2 (germline): SGHAT, FQNNGV. In DNA form, the CDR3 reads TGTGCCAGCAGCTCCCTGCGGACCCAGTACTTC. This encodes CASSSLRTQYF.

The gene calls are TRBV28 and TRBJ2-4; TRBD2 agrees at 7 bases. J gave up 8 bases and V 3 bases, and 10 bases lay outside the gene matches. The germline V gene encodes CDR1 MDHEN and CDR2 SYDVKM. CDR3 length equals 15 residues. Here the CDR3 reads CASSLGGRAGDIQYF. Written as DNA, the CDR3 is TGTGCCAGCAGTTTGGGTGGGAGGGCCGGGGACATTCAGTACTTC.

The sample holds many counts of this clonotype. The chain recombines TRBV29-1 with TRBJ2-7; no reliable D call. Trimming removed 4 bases at V and 3 bases at J, with 19 bases between. CDR3 length equals 15 residues. Germline V CDR1 and CDR2: SQVTM, ANQGSEA. CDR3 DNA: TGCAGCGTTGTGGAAGGGAATTACTCTTACTACGAGCAGTACTTC. It encodes CSVVEGNYSYYEQYF.

This clonotype was seen at least ten times. The chain is built from TRBV6-1 and TRBJ1-6, with D perhaps TRBD1 (5 bases). Germline V gene data show CDR1 as MNHNS and CDR2 as SASEGT. The V end lost 6 bases, the J end lost 0 bases, and 12 bases lay between the germline ends. CDR3 size: 16 residues. This CDR3 reads CASRSEGSSYNSPLHF. CDR3 sequence (DNA): TGTGCCAGCAGGAGTGAGGGGAGCTCCTATAATTCACCCCTCCACTTT.

This clonotype was seen more than once but under ten times. The V call is TRBV7-2, the J call TRBJ1-5; 9 bases agree with TRBD1. The CDR3 spans 13 residues. The germline V gene has CDR1 SGHTA and CDR2 FQGNSA. Trimming at V came to 4 bases and at J to 9 bases, leaving 4 bases not matched to a gene. This CDR3 is CASSSGQGGPQHF. CDR3 DNA: TGTGCCAGCAGCTCGGGACAGGGCGGGCCCCAGCATTTT.

This clonotype was seen repeatedly, ten times or more. The rearrangement links TRBV25-1 to TRBJ2-3; D possibly corresponds to TRBD1 (5 bases). Trimming shortened V by 1 base and J by 5 bases, and 13 bases separated the two germline ends. Germline lookup yields CDR1 MGHDK and CDR2 SYGVNS. The CDR3 runs 15 residues. CDR3 region: CASSEWKNRRDTQYF. The CDR3 coding sequence is TGTGCCAGCAGTGAATGGAAGAACAGGCGAGATACGCAGTATTTT. Supplemented by reference TRBV25-1 and TRBJ2-3, the full variable domain reads EADIYQTPRYLVIGTGKKITLECSQTMGHDKMYWYQQDPGMELHLIHYSYGVNSTEKGDLSSESTVSRIRTEHFPLTLESARPSHTSQYLCASSEWKNRRDTQYFGPGTRLTVL.

Ten or more counts support this clonotype. The chain employs TRBV10-3 and TRBJ2-2; D gene unclear. Germline V CDR1 and CDR2: ENHRY, SYGVKD. With 3 bases removed from V and 3 bases from J, the gap between germline ends came to 11 bases. The CDR3 covers 15 residues. The DNA of the CDR3 is TGTGCCATCAGTGACTCCCGGGTGGACACCGGGGAGCTGTTTTTT. It is translated as CAISDSRVDTGELFF.

The rearrangement joins TRBV2 to TRBJ2-3; 8 bases map to TRBD2. Germline V gives CDR1 SNHLY, CDR2 FYNNEI. The V and J ends lost 7 bases and 6 bases, in that order; junction bases with no gene match: 18. This CDR3 has 17 residues. The CDR3 nucleotides read TGTGCCAGCAACCGGGAGCTAGCGGGCCGGGCAGTGGATACGCAGTATTTT. Encoded protein: CASNRELAGRAVDTQYF.

This chain links TRBV4-3 with TRBJ1-2; D possibly corresponds to TRBD1 (5 bases). V was cut by 0 bases and J by 8 bases, with 13 bases left in between. The V gene's germline CDR1 is LGHNA and CDR2 YSLEER. The CDR3 totals 14 residues. The CDR3 protein is CASSQEHGARGYTF. In DNA form, the CDR3 reads TGCGCCAGCAGCCAAGAGCACGGGGCTCGAGGCTACACCTTC.

This clonotype was counted ten times or more. The V call is TRBV20-1, the J call TRBJ2-3; the D is unclear. The germline V gene encodes CDR1 DFQATT and CDR2 SNEGSKA (reference sequence). Deletions cut 0 bases from V and 6 bases from J, with 4 bases between. This CDR3 contains 11 residues. The CDR3 DNA reads as TGCAGTGCTAGAGATTTGGATACGCAGTATTTT. Translation gives CSARDLDTQYF.

This clonotype has a count of ten or more. CDR3 in amino acids: CSADGQGAAFF. The DNA of the CDR3 is TGCAGTGCTGACGGACAGGGGGCAGCTTTCTTT. The rearrangement uses TRBV20-1 and TRBJ1-1, with 11 bases aligning to TRBD1. Germline CDR1 reads DFQATT; CDR2 reads SNEGSKA (reference sequence). V dropped 5 bases and J dropped 10; count of bases not matched to a gene: 3. The CDR3 has 11 residues.

In this sample, this clonotype turned up many times. The chain has TRBV20-1 and TRBJ2-5, with D perhaps TRBD2 (6 bases). CDR1 is DFQATT and CDR2 is SNEGSKA in the germline V gene (reference sequence). The CDR3 consists of 16 residues. Trimming shortened V by 1 base and J by 1 base, and 16 bases separated the two germline ends. The chain's CDR3 is CSARGSRISGQETQYF. CDR3 DNA sequence: TGCAGTGCTAGAGGGAGCCGAATTAGCGGCCAAGAGACCCAGTACTTC.

This clonotype came up many times. The V gene is TRBV21-1, the J gene TRBJ2-7; TRBD2 is taken as the D call from the table, unchecked against the DNA. TRBV21-1 is given as a pseudogene. This CDR3 is 16 amino acids long. CDR3: CASSRVKREGLYEQYF. As DNA, the CDR3 is TGTGCCAGCAGCAGGGTGAAGCGGGAGGGCCTTTACGAGCAGTACTTC.

This clonotype was seen at least ten times. V is TRBV28 and J is TRBJ2-7, with no clear D. V was cut by 6 bases and J by 1 base, with 13 bases left in between. This CDR3 region has 14 residues. CDR1 MDHEN and CDR2 SYDVKM come from the germline V gene. CDR3 in amino acids: CASSPVLRSYEQYF. CDR3 in DNA: TGTGCCAGCAGCCCGGTCCTAAGGTCCTACGAGCAGTACTTC.

The sample holds many counts of this clonotype. The rearrangement links TRBV20-1 to TRBJ2-1; 15 positions agree with TRBD2. The CDR3 is made up of 15 amino acids. Losses at the gene ends were 5 bases for V and 6 bases for J; bases not matched to a gene: 5. From germline, CDR1 is DFQATT and CDR2 SNEGSKA (reference sequence). CDR3 sequence (DNA): TGCAGTGCTCGGACTAGCGGGAGGGTTAGCAATGAGCAGTTCTTC. Amino acid sequence: CSARTSGRVSNEQFF.

Many counts were recorded for this clonotype. V and J are TRBV11-2 and TRBJ2-5; no reliable D call. The CDR3 contains 16 residues. Trimming shortened V by 5 bases and J by 5 bases, and 21 bases separated the two germline ends. From germline, CDR1 is SGHAT and CDR2 FQNNGV. CDR3 coding DNA: TGTGCCAGCAGCAAAAGGATGGGTGCTTCCGTCGAGACCCAGTACTTC. Its protein is CASSKRMGASVETQYF.

The V and J genes are TRBV5-1 and TRBJ2-3; D ambiguous. The CDR3 length is 15 residues. CDR1 and CDR2 (germline): SGHRS, YFSETQ. Trimming pared 0 bases from V and 2 bases from J, leaving 10 bases between. The DNA of the CDR3 is TGCGCCAGCAGCTTGGGTCTAACTAACACAGATACGCAGTATTTT. Translated: CASSLGLTNTDTQYF.

This clonotype showed up many times. The gene calls are TRBV5-1 and TRBJ2-3; maybe TRBD2 (5 bases). The CDR3 sequence is 15 residues long. CDR1 and CDR2 from the germline V gene are SGHRS and YFSETQ. Trimming took off 4 bases at V and 0 bases at J, with 12 bases between the two ends. CDR3 sequence (DNA): TGCGCCAGCAGCCCGGGGAGCCCGAGCACAGATACGCAGTATTTT. This translates into CASSPGSPSTDTQYF.

The CDR3 DNA reads TGTGCCAGCAGTGAGAGCAGGAACTATGGCTACACCTTC. Amino acid sequence: CASSESRNYGYTF. The genes are TRBV2 and TRBJ1-2; D uncertain. Trimming took off 3 bases at V and 2 bases at J, with 7 bases between the two ends. The length of the CDR3 is 13 residues. Germline V gene lookup returns CDR1 SNHLY and CDR2 FYNNEI.

This clonotype has ten or more counts. The chain is built from TRBV29-1 and TRBJ2-2, with D perhaps matching TRBD2 (5 bases). Germline CDR1 reads SQVTM; CDR2 reads ANQGSEA. The CDR3 is made up of 15 amino acids. Trimming shortened V by 5 bases and J by 1 base, and 14 bases separated the two germline ends. CDR3 in amino acids: CSVQLEYRNTGELFF. CDR3 DNA sequence: TGCAGCGTTCAACTAGAATACAGGAACACCGGGGAGCTGTTTTTT.

This clonotype was counted many times. The chain employs TRBV7-9 and TRBJ2-3, with a possible D match to TRBD2 (5 bases). The germline V gene has CDR1 SEHNR and CDR2 FQNEAQ (reference sequence). The V end was cut by 0 bases, the J end by 3 bases, with 10 bases between. The CDR3 runs to 15 residues. The CDR3 DNA is TGTGCCAGCAGCTTAGCGGAGGCCGTAACAGATACGCAGTATTTT. Its translation: CASSLAEAVTDTQYF.

This clonotype was found many times. The V gene is TRBV10-3, the J gene TRBJ2-2; TRBD1 matches at 10 bases. The V and J ends lost 2 bases and 7 bases, in that order; junction bases with no gene match: 7. Germline lookup yields CDR1 ENHRY and CDR2 SYGVKD. The CDR3 loop spans 16 amino acids. The CDR3 spells CAISESDRGQGGELFF. DNA for the CDR3: TGTGCCATCAGTGAGAGCGACAGGGGGCAGGGCGGGGAGCTGTTTTTT.

This clonotype was observed at least ten times. This chain connects TRBV29-1 to TRBJ2-7, with D possibly called TRBD1 or TRBD2 (5 bases each). The CDR3 is made up of 15 amino acids. The germline V and J ends were trimmed by 6 bases and 0 bases, with 18 bases remaining between them. Germline V gene sequence: CDR1 SQVTM, CDR2 ANQGSEA. This chain's CDR3 is CSVTLTGLGSYEQYF. The CDR3 DNA reads TGCAGCGTGACTCTTACGGGGCTGGGCTCCTACGAGCAGTACTTC.

This clonotype was seen repeatedly, ten times or more. The chain joins TRBV4-2 to TRBJ1-3; D remains ambiguous. CDR3 length: 16 amino acids. Per the germline V gene, CDR1 is LGHNA and CDR2 is YNFKEQ. Trimming removed 1 base at V and 4 bases at J, with 14 bases between. The CDR3 reads CASSQGTFDGGNTIYF. CDR3 nucleotide sequence: TGTGCCAGCAGCCAAGGGACCTTCGACGGGGGAAACACCATATATTTT.

This clonotype was counted ten times or more. The chain is built from TRBV27 and TRBJ2-1; no definite D call. This CDR3 spans 16 amino acids. Trimming stripped 2 bases from V and 0 bases from J, with 11 bases between. CDR1 MNHEY and CDR2 SMNVEV come from the germline V gene (reference sequence). CDR3 coding DNA: TGTGCCAGCAGTTTACGGCTCAGAAGCTCCTACAATGAGCAGTTCTTC. This sequence encodes CASSLRLRSSYNEQFF.

This clonotype showed up many times. This chain connects TRBV6-5 to TRBJ1-2; D gene uncertain. V was shortened by 2 bases and J by 9 bases, with 10 bases between the two germline ends. CDR1 is MNHEY and CDR2 is SVGAGI in the germline V gene. The CDR3 length is 12 residues. The CDR3 reads CASSYVGGSYTF. The CDR3 DNA is TGTGCCAGCAGTTACGTGGGAGGGAGCTACACCTTC.

This clonotype was recorded a few times. V and J are TRBV28 and TRBJ2-7; D ambiguous. Per the germline V gene, CDR1 is MDHEN and CDR2 is SYDVKM. V was shortened by 2 bases and J by 5 bases, with 16 bases between the two germline ends. This CDR3 has 15 residues. The CDR3 here is CASSLNGRHGDEQYF. For the CDR3, the DNA is TGTGCCAGCAGTTTAAACGGAAGGCATGGGGACGAGCAGTACTTC. The full variable domain, in which reference TRBV28 and TRBJ2-7 provide the parts outside the CDR3, is DVKVTQSSRYLVKRTGEKVFLECVQDMDHENMFWYRQDPGLGLRLIYFSYDVKMKEKGDIPEGYSVSREKKERFSLILESASTNQTSMYLCASSLNGRHGDEQYFGPGTRLTVT.